The 2 T cell receptor beta chains below were found in one sample sequenced in a study of regulatory T cells in long-lasting Graves disease. Libraries of TCR beta came from iRepertoire HTBI primers plus Arm-PCR of CDR3 regions. TCRdb re-called the multiplex PCR reads through MiXCR, storing one row per CDR3 protein. The data contain 600,000 to 800,000 distinct CDR3 sequences, about 32% of them seen just once; the ten biggest clones take up 40% to 50%. Specified time point: persistent/refractory GD, antithyroid drugs over 5 years with positive TRAb. With RNA extracted from PBMCs as input, the TCR library was made. The specimen comprised peripheral blood mononuclear cells (PBMCs), sampled when the disease was refractory, from a patient treated with antithyroid drugs. Receptors were obtained from a female donor with Graves disease.

This clonotype showed up just a few times. The chain recombines TRBV30 with TRBJ2-1, with a possible D match to TRBD1 (6 bases). From germline, CDR1 is GTSNPN and CDR2 SVGIG (reference sequence). The CDR3 has 14 amino acids. V shed 5 bases and J shed 5 bases, with 16 bases lying between them. The CDR3 DNA sequence: TGTGCCTGGGGGGAATGGGGGCATAACAATGAGCAGTTCTTC. Amino acids: CAWGEWGHNNEQFF.

This clonotype was counted only a few times. V usage is TRBV10-3 and J usage is TRBJ2-7; 9 bases map to TRBD1. This CDR3 is built from 17 residues. With V trimmed by 4 bases and J by 0 bases, 10 bases remained unmatched. CDR1 is ENHRY and CDR2 is SYGVKD in the germline V gene. CDR3 nucleotides: TGTGCCATCAGTGGAGCACCGGGACAGGGAAGCTCCTACGAGCAGTACTTC. Protein product: CAISGAPGQGSSYEQYF.